Presented here are 30 T cell receptor beta chains from one specimen sequenced in a study of cytomegalovirus exposure and HLA in healthy donors. The PCR made use of 60 Vbeta and 13 Jbeta primers. Repertoires were generated with immunoSEQ multiplex PCR, while TCRdb's copy carries only in-frame clones and drops some. The repertoire holds roughly 170,000 clones, 84% seen once, with 4.8% in the top ten. The specimen sequenced was PBMCs. The source is a girl under 18 in good health and CMV-seropositive.

This chain uses TRBV10-2 with TRBJ2-7; 12 bases match TRBD2. CDR3 length: 19 residues. J gave up 0 bases and V 2 bases, and 11 bases lay outside the gene matches. CDR1 and CDR2 from the germline V gene are WSHSY and SAAADI. The CDR3 loop reads CASSETGGRGLAGSYEQYF. The CDR3 DNA reads TGCGCCAGCAGTGAGACGGGTGGGCGGGGACTAGCGGGCTCCTACGAGCAGTACTTC.

The CDR3 spells CASSYADRYNSPLHF. The CDR3 region has the DNA TGCGCCAGCAGCTATGCGGACAGATATAATTCACCCCTCCACTTT. The genes are TRBV5-1 and TRBJ1-6, with a possible D match to TRBD1 (6 bases). V lost 3 bases and J 4 bases, leaving 11 bases between the germline ends. CDR3 length: 15 amino acids. From germline, CDR1 is SGHRS and CDR2 YFSETQ.

The rearrangement uses TRBV4-2 and TRBJ1-3; D gene unclear. The CDR3 runs to 16 residues. Trimming removed 4 bases from V and 0 bases from J, with 13 bases in between. The germline gives CDR1 LGHNA, CDR2 YNFKEQ. CDR3 DNA sequence: TGTGCCAGCAGCCCAGCGGCGCCCAACTCTGGAAACACCATATATTTT. Translating it yields CASSPAAPNSGNTIYF.

This clone came up a few times. The rearrangement joins TRBV20-1 to TRBJ1-2; tentative D call: TRBD1 (5 bases). Germline V gene lookup returns CDR1 DFQATT and CDR2 SNEGSKA (reference sequence). The CDR3 contains 11 residues. The CDR3 is CIPRAHYGYTF. The DNA of the CDR3 is TGCATCCCCAGGGCCCACTATGGCTACACCTTC.

This clone was observed once. The V gene is TRBV9, the J gene TRBJ1-1, with D perhaps matching TRBD1 (5 bases). The germline V gene encodes CDR1 SGDLS and CDR2 YYNGEE. Between the trimmed V and J ends, which lost 0 bases and 1 base, there was a span of 7 bases. The CDR3 is 14 residues long. The CDR3: CASSVDGGNTEAFF. The CDR3 region has the DNA TGTGCCAGCAGCGTAGACGGGGGGAACACTGAAGCTTTCTTT.

V is TRBV5-1 and J is TRBJ1-1; D is unresolved. The V end lost 2 bases, the J end lost 3 bases, and 32 bases lay between the germline ends. The CDR3 contains 21 residues. Germline CDR1 SGHRS, CDR2 YFSETQ. CDR3 protein: CASSFMGLLFSSTPRDTEAFF. The DNA of the CDR3 is TGCGCCAGCAGCTTTATGGGTCTTCTCTTCTCGAGCACTCCGAGGGACACTGAAGCTTTCTTT.

The rearrangement joins TRBV5-1 to TRBJ2-3, with TRBD2 identical over 9 bases. The V and J ends lost 10 bases and 2 bases, in that order; junction bases with no gene match: 8. The CDR3 has 14 residues. Germline CDR1 SGHRS, CDR2 YFSETQ. The CDR3 region has the DNA TGCGCCTCTAAAAGCGGGGGGATCACAGATACGCAGTATTTT. Translation: CASKSGGITDTQYF.

The CDR3 spells CASSVRDRGYQPQHF. The CDR3 region has the DNA TGTGCCAGCAGCGTCCGGGACAGGGGTTATCAGCCCCAGCATTTT. The chain employs TRBV28 and TRBJ1-5, with 10 nucleotides matching TRBD1. The germline V gene has CDR1 MDHEN and CDR2 SYDVKM. Trimming took 6 bases from V and 5 from J; bases not matched to a gene: 7. The CDR3 sequence is 15 residues long.

CDR3 sequence (DNA): TGTGCCAGCAGCTTAGTTCGGACAGGGAACACCGGGGAGCTGTTTTTT. It specifies CASSLVRTGNTGELFF. The chain combines TRBV7-9 with TRBJ2-2, with 7 bases aligning to TRBD1. The CDR3 runs 16 residues. Unmatched junction bases numbered 3, after V lost 1 base and J lost 1 base. Germline loops: CDR1 SEHNR, CDR2 FQNEAQ (reference sequence).

V and J are TRBV2 and TRBJ1-1; unclear D gene. Germline V gives CDR1 SNHLY, CDR2 FYNNEI. Trimming removed 2 bases at V and 2 bases at J, with 6 bases between. The CDR3 is 13 residues long. The CDR3 DNA follows: TGTGCCAGCAGTGAACGGGTTAACACTGAAGCTTTCTTT. It translates to CASSERVNTEAFF.

Only a few counts were recorded for this clone. This chain links TRBV28 with TRBJ1-2, with TRBD1 matching 7 bases. Germline V lookup: CDR1 MDHEN, CDR2 SYDVKM. The V and J ends lost 5 bases and 5 bases, in that order; junction bases with no gene match: 8. The CDR3 is made up of 14 amino acids. CDR3 residues: CASSPNRGAYGYTF. CDR3 sequence (DNA): TGTGCCAGCAGTCCGAACAGGGGTGCGTATGGCTACACCTTC.

The chain links TRBV6-1 to TRBJ2-5, with 7 bases identical to TRBD2. The J call is in doubt because the DNA end fits TRBJ2-7 better. Germline values: CDR1 MNHNS, CDR2 SASEGT. CDR3 length: 15 amino acids. CDR3 nucleotides: TGTGCCAGCAGTGAAGCGGGGGGGACTTTCTACGAGCAGTACTTC. It yields the protein CASSEAGGTFYEQYF.

The chain couples TRBV6-5 to TRBJ1-1; maybe TRBD1 (5 bases). From germline, CDR1 is MNHEY and CDR2 SVGAGI. Between the trimmed V and J ends, which lost 9 bases and 0 bases, there was a span of 11 bases. The CDR3 covers 13 residues. CDR3 coding DNA: TGTGCCAGTGGGGACTCCTTGAACACTGAAGCTTTCTTT. This gives the protein CASGDSLNTEAFF.

The rearrangement uses TRBV6-5 and TRBJ2-2; tentative D call: TRBD1 (6 bases). CDR1 is MNHEY, CDR2 SVGAGI, per germline. V was trimmed by 2 bases and J by 4 bases, leaving 8 bases between them. The CDR3 contains 14 residues. The CDR3 DNA reads TGTGCCAGCAGTTACGACAGGTCCACCGGGGAGCTGTTTTTT. Translated: CASSYDRSTGELFF.

The chain employs TRBV4-1 and TRBJ1-2; 7 nucleotides line up with TRBD1. Germline CDR1 reads MGHRA; CDR2 reads YSYEKL. The ends lost 0 bases at V and 3 bases at J; junction bases unmatched: 10. The CDR3 is made up of 17 amino acids. CDR3 nucleotide sequence: TGCGCCAGCAGCCAAGAAGATTTGTGGCAGGGGGACTATGGCTACACCTTC. This codes for CASSQEDLWQGDYGYTF.

The genes are TRBV7-9 and TRBJ2-7; 7 bases are shared with TRBD1. The CDR3 has 14 residues. The ends lost 2 bases at V and 1 base at J; junction bases unmatched: 2. Germline lookup yields CDR1 SEHNR and CDR2 FQNEAQ (reference sequence). In DNA form, the CDR3 reads TGTGCCAGCAGCTTACAGGGGGTTTCCTACGAGCAGTACTTC. Its translation: CASSLQGVSYEQYF.

This clone was seen just once. The chain links TRBV9 to TRBJ1-2; TRBD1 aligns across 9 bases. The CDR3 totals 16 residues. In germline, CDR1 is SGDLS, CDR2 YYNGEE. V gave up 0 bases and J gave up 3 bases; unmatched junction bases: 6. CDR3 protein: CASSVAGTGLDYGYTF. The CDR3 DNA sequence: TGTGCCAGCAGCGTAGCCGGGACAGGGTTAGACTATGGCTACACCTTC.

The chain combines TRBV6-1 with TRBJ1-1; no clear D. With 7 bases removed from V and 1 base from J, the gap between germline ends came to 16 bases. The germline CDR1 and CDR2 sequences are MNHNS and SASEGT. This CDR3 comprises 15 residues. CDR3 residues: CASTSGVEANTEAFF. In nucleotides, the CDR3 is TGTGCCAGCACTAGCGGGGTGGAGGCGAACACTGAAGCTTTCTTT.

In DNA form, the CDR3 reads TGTGCCAGTAGTCGGGACAGGAGTGAGCAGTACTTC. Translated: CASSRDRSEQYF. This rearrangement joins TRBV19 to TRBJ2-7, with 8 bases identical to TRBD1. Germline V gene lookup returns CDR1 LNHDA and CDR2 SQIVND (reference sequence). This CDR3 has 12 residues. Trimming removed 5 bases from V and 7 bases from J; junction bases left unmatched: 4.

This chain connects TRBV15 to TRBJ1-2; D unresolved. Germline assignment: CDR1 LNHNV and CDR2 YYDKDF (reference sequence). This CDR3 region has 14 residues. Trimming pared 1 base from V and 6 bases from J, leaving 12 bases between. The CDR3 DNA reads TGTGCCACCAGCAGAGTAGGCAAGAGGGATGGCTACACCTTC. Encoded protein: CATSRVGKRDGYTF.

The chain combines TRBV7-8 with TRBJ1-1; D ambiguous. The germline CDR1 and CDR2 sequences are SGHVS and FQNEAQ. The CDR3 contains 15 residues. The germline V and J ends were trimmed by 1 base and 4 bases, with 13 bases remaining between them. CDR3: CASSLGEAPGTEAFF. The CDR3 region has the DNA TGTGCCAGCAGCTTAGGGGAGGCCCCAGGCACTGAAGCTTTCTTT.

DNA for the CDR3: TGTGCCATCAGGGAGACAGGGGTGAACACTGAAGCTTTCTTT. Encoded protein: CAIRETGVNTEAFF. V gene TRBV10-3 combines with J gene TRBJ1-1; 8 bases fit TRBD1. The CDR3 loop spans 14 amino acids. CDR1 is ENHRY and CDR2 is SYGVKD in the germline V gene. V shed 6 bases, J shed 0 bases, and the junction held 3 bases outside the gene matches.

This sequence joins TRBV7-3 and TRBJ2-1; the D gene is possibly TRBD2 (6 bases). The germline V gene encodes CDR1 SGHTA and CDR2 FQGTGA. V was pared by 5 bases and J by 5 bases, with 16 bases between. The CDR3 runs to 15 residues. The CDR3 region has the DNA TGTGCCAGCAGCCGAGAGGGGACTCATCACAATGAGCAGTTCTTC. It translates to CASSREGTHHNEQFF.

The chain joins TRBV19 to TRBJ2-7; D is ambiguous. Trimming left V 4 bases short and J 2 bases short, with 9 bases between. The CDR3 is made up of 13 amino acids. Germline V gene data show CDR1 as LNHDA and CDR2 as SQIVND (reference sequence). The CDR3 coding sequence is TGTGCCAGTAGTAACGGTCTAGCCTACGAGCAGTACTTC. It is translated as CASSNGLAYEQYF. The whole variable domain, remainder taken from reference TRBV19 and TRBJ2-7, is DGGITQSPKYLFRKEGQNVTLSCEQNLNHDAMYWYRQDPGQGLRLIYYSQIVNDFQKGDIAEGYSVSREKKESFPLTVTSAQKNPTAFYLCASSNGLAYEQYFGPGTRLTVT.

The chain recombines TRBV11-3 with TRBJ2-5; D gene uncertain. Germline lookup yields CDR1 SGHNT and CDR2 YENEEA. The CDR3 sequence is 14 residues long. V shed 1 base and J shed 2 bases, with 8 bases lying between them. CDR3 sequence: CASSLVGPQETQYF. In DNA form, the CDR3 reads TGTGCCAGCAGCTTAGTGGGCCCGCAAGAGACCCAGTACTTC.

V usage is TRBV7-3 and J usage is TRBJ1-1; a weak D match, TRBD1 (5 bases). The CDR3 length is 14 residues. From germline, CDR1 is SGHTA and CDR2 FQGTGA. V was clipped by 2 bases and J by 4 bases, with 11 bases between them. This CDR3 is CASSLQGLGTEAFF. In DNA, the CDR3 is TGTGCCAGCAGCTTACAGGGATTGGGCACTGAAGCTTTCTTT.

The chain employs TRBV28 and TRBJ1-1; perhaps TRBD1 as D (6 bases). CDR1 and CDR2 (germline): MDHEN, SYDVKM. The ends were cut back, 6 bases at V and 7 bases at J, with 12 bases in the middle. The CDR3 spans 12 residues. DNA of the CDR3: TGTGCCAGCAGCATACAGGGTCTTGAAGCTTTCTTT. Protein: CASSIQGLEAFF. The full variable domain, completed using reference TRBV28 and TRBJ1-1, is DVKVTQSSRYLVKRTGEKVFLECVQDMDHENMFWYRQDPGLGLRLIYFSYDVKMKEKGDIPEGYSVSREKKERFSLILESASTNQTSMYLCASSIQGLEAFFGQGTRLTVV.

The chain carries TRBV4-1 and TRBJ1-1, with TRBD1 as a possible D gene (5 bases). The CDR3 contains 14 residues. Germline CDR1 MGHRA, CDR2 YSYEKL. V was pared by 1 base and J by 4 bases, with 10 bases between. In DNA form, the CDR3 reads TGCGCCAGCAGCCAAGGGGGCGCGGTCACTGAAGCTTTCTTT. Translating it yields CASSQGGAVTEAFF.

This rearrangement joins TRBV7-6 to TRBJ2-7; TRBD2 aligns across 7 bases. Trimming took 5 bases from V and 0 from J; bases not matched to a gene: 7. CDR1 is SGHVS, CDR2 FNYEAQ, per germline. This CDR3 region has 15 residues. In DNA form, the CDR3 reads TGTGCCAGCAGCGGGGGGGTTGGCCCCTCCTACGAGCAGTACTTC. Translation: CASSGGVGPSYEQYF.

In regard to this clone: The sample contains more than one DNA sequence encoding this CDR3. The V call is TRBV18, the J call TRBJ2-7, with 11 bases identical to TRBD1. CDR1 KGHSH and CDR2 LQKENI come from the germline V gene. CDR3 length: 14 amino acids. V was pared by 4 bases and J by 2 bases, with 1 base of the junction left unmatched. The CDR3 reads CASSRGQGAYEQYF. The CDR3 region has the DNA TGTGCCAGCTCACGGGGACAGGGGGCCTACGAGCAGTACTTC.